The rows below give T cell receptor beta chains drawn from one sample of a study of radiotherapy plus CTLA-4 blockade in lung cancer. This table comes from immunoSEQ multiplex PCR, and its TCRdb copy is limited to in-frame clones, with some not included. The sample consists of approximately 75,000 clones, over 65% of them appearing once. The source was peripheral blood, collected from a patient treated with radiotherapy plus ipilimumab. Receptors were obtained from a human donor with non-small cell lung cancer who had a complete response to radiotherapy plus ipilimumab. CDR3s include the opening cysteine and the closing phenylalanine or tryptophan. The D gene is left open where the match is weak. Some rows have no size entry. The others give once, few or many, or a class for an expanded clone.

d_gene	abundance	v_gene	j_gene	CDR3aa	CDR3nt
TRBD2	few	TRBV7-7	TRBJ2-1	CASSLTSGTGRSSYNEQFF	TGTGCTAGCAGCTTGACTAGCGGGACAGGTCGAAGCTCCTACAATGAGCAGTTCTTC
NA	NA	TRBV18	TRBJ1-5	CASSPLGGDQPQHF	TGTGCCAGCTCACCCCTCGGGGGGGATCAGCCCCAGCATTTT
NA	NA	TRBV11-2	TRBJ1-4	CASSLERVEKLFF	TGTGCCAGCAGCTTAGAAAGGGTTGAAAAACTGTTTTTT
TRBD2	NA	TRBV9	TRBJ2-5	CASSPRRGQGLAEETQYF	TGTGCCAGCAGCCCAAGGAGGGGGCAGGGACTAGCGGAAGAGACCCAGTACTTC
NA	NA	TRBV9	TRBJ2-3	CASSPATDTQYF	TGTGCCAGCAGCCCAGCAACAGATACGCAGTATTTT
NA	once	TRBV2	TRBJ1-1	CASMGRHTEAFF	TGTGCCAGCATGGGACGGCACACTGAAGCTTTCTTT
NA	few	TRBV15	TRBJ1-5	CATSKLPPQSNQPQHF	TGTGCCACCAGCAAATTACCGCCTCAGAGCAATCAGCCCCAGCATTTT
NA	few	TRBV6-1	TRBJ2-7	CASSVGGFYEQYF	TGTGCCAGCAGTGTCGGAGGATTCTACGAGCAGTACTTC
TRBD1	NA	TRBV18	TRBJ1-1	CASSPLQGGNTEAFF	TGTGCCAGCTCACCCCTACAGGGGGGGAACACTGAAGCTTTCTTT
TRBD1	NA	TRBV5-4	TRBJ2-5	CASSLDRGWQETQYF	TGTGCCAGCAGTCTTGACAGGGGTTGGCAAGAGACCCAGTACTTC
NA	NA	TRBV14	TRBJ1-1	CASSRYGGYEAFF	TGTGCCAGCAGCCGGTACGGGGGGTATGAAGCTTTCTTT
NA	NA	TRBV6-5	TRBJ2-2	CASSYDDEGGELFF	TGTGCCAGCAGTTACGATGACGAGGGCGGGGAGCTGTTTTTT
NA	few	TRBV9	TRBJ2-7	CASSPPMAVHEQYF	TGTGCCAGCAGCCCCCCGATGGCGGTCCACGAGCAGTACTTC
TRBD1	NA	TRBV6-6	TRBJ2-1	CASSRPGQGLNEQFF	TGTGCCAGCAGTCGACCGGGACAGGGCCTCAATGAGCAGTTCTTC
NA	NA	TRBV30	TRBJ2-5	CAWSVLRAAETQYF	TGTGCCTGGAGTGTACTGAGGGCTGCGGAGACCCAGTACTTC
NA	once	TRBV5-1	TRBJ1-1	CASSLATANTEAFF	TGCGCCAGCAGCTTGGCGACAGCAAACACTGAAGCTTTCTTT
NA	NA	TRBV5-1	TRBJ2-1	CASSLEAGWGNEQFF	TGCGCCAGCAGCTTGGAGGCGGGCTGGGGAAATGAGCAGTTCTTC
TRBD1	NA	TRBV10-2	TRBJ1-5	CASSPGQGHQPQHF	TGCGCCAGCAGTCCCGGACAGGGTCATCAGCCCCAGCATTTT
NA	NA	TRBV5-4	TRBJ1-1	CASSLALRDTEAFF	TGTGCCAGCAGCTTAGCACTGAGGGACACTGAAGCTTTCTTT
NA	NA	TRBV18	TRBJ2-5	CASSPLPAFQETQYF	TGTGCCAGCTCACCACTGCCAGCGTTTCAAGAGACCCAGTACTTC
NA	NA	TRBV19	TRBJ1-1	CASSTANTEAFF	TGTGCCAGTAGTACCGCGAACACTGAAGCTTTCTTT
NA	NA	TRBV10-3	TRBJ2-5	CAIGTLEQETQYF	TGTGCCATCGGGACACTCGAACAAGAGACCCAGTACTTC
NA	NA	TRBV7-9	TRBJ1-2	CASSPNSVGQSGYTF	TGTGCCAGCAGCCCGAATTCGGTTGGGCAGAGTGGCTACACCTTC
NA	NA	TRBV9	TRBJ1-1	CASSVGGTTEAFF	TGTGCCAGCAGCGTTGGGGGTACCACTGAAGCTTTCTTT
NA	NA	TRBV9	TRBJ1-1	CASSDGGYTEAFF	TGTGCCAGCTCGGATGGGGGATACACTGAAGCTTTCTTT
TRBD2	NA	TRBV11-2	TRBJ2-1	CASSLGGRPIDEQFF	TGTGCCAGCAGCTTAGGCGGGAGGCCCATCGATGAGCAGTTCTTC
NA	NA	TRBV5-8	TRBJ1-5	CASSLRVGDNQPQHF	TGTGCCAGCAGCTTGAGGGTGGGGGACAATCAGCCCCAGCATTTT
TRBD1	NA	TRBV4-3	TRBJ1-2	CASSQVGGGAGYGYTF	TGCGCCAGCAGCCAAGTTGGAGGGGGCGCGGGCTATGGCTACACCTTC
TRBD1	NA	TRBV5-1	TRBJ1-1	CASSSDRDTEAFF	TGCGCCAGCAGCTCGGACAGGGACACTGAAGCTTTCTTT
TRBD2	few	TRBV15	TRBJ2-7	CATSRVAGAYEQYF	TGTGCCACCAGCAGAGTTGCGGGGGCCTACGAGCAGTACTTC
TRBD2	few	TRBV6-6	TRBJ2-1	CASSYSGLAGGNEQFF	TGTGCCAGCAGTTACTCCGGGCTAGCGGGGGGTAATGAGCAGTTCTTC
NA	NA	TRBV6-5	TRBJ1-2	CASSRDKNYGYTF	TGTGCCAGCAGCAGGGATAAGAACTATGGCTACACCTTC
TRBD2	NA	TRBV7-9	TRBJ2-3	CASSGKSGRGSDTQYF	TGTGCCAGCAGCGGGAAGAGCGGGAGGGGATCAGATACGCAGTATTTT
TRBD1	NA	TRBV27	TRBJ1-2	CASSLMGQAHYGYTF	TGTGCCAGCAGTTTAATGGGACAGGCTCACTATGGCTACACCTTC
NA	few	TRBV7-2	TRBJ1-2	CASSLASGYTF	TGTGCCAGCAGCTTAGCATCGGGCTACACCTTC